This T cell receptor (beta chain) was retrieved from a study of T-cell memory formation after mild COVID-19. This clonotype was recorded many times. Constant-segment primers served in 5'RACE that generated TCR alpha and TCR beta cDNA libraries bearing sample barcodes and UMIs. A single record per CDR3 protein comes from TCRdb applying MiXCR to the 5' RACE reads. The sample carries more than 300,000 distinct CDR3 sequences, more than 13% recorded once. CDR1 and CDR2 from the germline V gene are SGHDT and YYEEEE. This CDR3 has 15 residues. V lost 4 bases and J lost 5; bases outside the gene matches: 7. The clonotype originates from a man younger than 35 who had mild COVID-19 (a few samples of this study predate the infection). Cell type and time point are not known. J is TRBJ2-5 and V is TRBV5-6; the match to TRBD2 covers 11 bases. Sequencing was performed on PBMCs or a T cell subset sorted from them (not recorded which). CDR3 residues: CASSLPGLAAETQYF. The CDR3 DNA reads as TGTGCCAGCAGCCTTCCGGGACTAGCGGCGGAGACCCAGTACTTC.